Each of the 8 T cell receptor beta chains below was sequenced from the same sample in a study of blood T cell repertoires in COVID-19. Clones were sequenced by immunoSEQ multiplex PCR, and TCRdb holds only the in-frame ones, with some missing. In the table there are hundreds of thousands of clones, approximately 90% of which are singletons. Specimen: PBMCs or T cells enriched from blood (not recorded which). These receptors came from a man in his thirties or forties who had recovered from COVID-19.

This clone occurred once. The rearrangement links TRBV29-1 to TRBJ1-3, with D perhaps TRBD1 (5 bases). This CDR3 spans 11 amino acids. CDR1 SQVTM and CDR2 ANQGSEA come from the germline V gene. V was shortened by 3 bases and J by 9 bases, with 9 bases between the two germline ends. The CDR3: CSVDTGGTIYF. In DNA form, the CDR3 reads TGCAGCGTTGATACGGGGGGCACCATATATTTT.

This clone was picked up one time. The rearrangement joins TRBV7-2 to TRBJ2-1; 11 positions agree with TRBD2. Germline loops: CDR1 SGHTA, CDR2 FQGNSA. The V gene end was trimmed by 1 base and the J gene end by 4 bases; junction bases not matched to a gene: 6. The CDR3 contains 17 residues. This CDR3 reads CASSLESGLAVYNEQFF. CDR3 DNA sequence: TGTGCCAGCAGCTTAGAGTCGGGACTAGCGGTGTACAATGAGCAGTTCTTC.

The CDR3 coding sequence is TGTGCCTGGAGTATAGTTAGCGGGAGTTACGAGCAGTACTTC. Protein: CAWSIVSGSYEQYF. J is TRBJ2-7 and V is TRBV30; 9 bases are a match to TRBD2. The length of the CDR3 is 14 residues. The germline V gene has CDR1 GTSNPN and CDR2 SVGIG (reference sequence). V lost 2 bases to trimming and J lost 4 bases; unmatched junction nucleotides: 6. The full variable domain, rest sourced from reference TRBV30 and TRBJ2-7, is SQTIHQWPATLVQPVGSPLSLECTVEGTSNPNLYWYRQAAGRGLQLLFYSVGIGQISSEVPQNLSASRPQDRQFILSSKKLLLSDSGFYLCAWSIVSGSYEQYFGPGTRLTVT.

This chain links TRBV3-1 (or the pseudogene TRBV3-2) with TRBJ1-6; 7 bases map to TRBD1. The CDR3 runs 15 residues. V dropped 0 bases and J dropped 9; count of bases not matched to a gene: 5. CDR1 and CDR2 from the germline V gene are LGHDT and YNNKEL (reference sequence). For the CDR3, the DNA is TGTGCCAGCAGCCAAGACGCGACAGGGTCTTCACCCCTCCACTTT. This sequence encodes CASSQDATGSSPLHF.

The CDR3 reads CAWSWTRGADTQYF. The DNA for the CDR3 is TGTGCCTGGAGCTGGACTAGAGGGGCAGATACGCAGTATTTT. The rearrangement links TRBV30 to TRBJ2-3; 7 bases line up with TRBD2. The CDR3 spans 14 residues. Germline V gene data show CDR1 as GTSNPN and CDR2 as SVGIG (reference sequence). With 3 bases clipped from V and 4 bases from J, the junction kept 7 bases outside the gene matches. Complete variable domain (other parts from reference TRBV30 and TRBJ2-3): SQTIHQWPATLVQPVGSPLSLECTVEGTSNPNLYWYRQAAGRGLQLLFYSVGIGQISSEVPQNLSASRPQDRQFILSSKKLLLSDSGFYLCAWSWTRGADTQYFGPGTRLTVL.

Comments on this clone: Other nucleotide sequences in the sample specify the same CDR3. The rearrangement uses TRBV5-1 and TRBJ1-1; 8 bases are a match to TRBD1. From germline, CDR1 is SGHRS and CDR2 YFSETQ. The CDR3 length is 14 residues. V gave up 6 bases and J gave up 0 bases; unmatched junction bases: 4. CDR3: CASTRTGMNTEAFF. CDR3 in DNA: TGCGCCAGCACAAGGACAGGGATGAACACTGAAGCTTTCTTT. The entire variable domain, with the rest obtained from reference TRBV5-1 and TRBJ1-1, is as follows: KAGVTQTPRYLIKTRGQQVTLSCSPISGHRSVSWYQQTPGQGLQFLFEYFSETQRNKGNFPGRFSGRQFSNSRSEMNVSTLELGDSALYLCASTRTGMNTEAFFGQGTRLTVV.

As regards this clone: The sample carries other DNA sequences with the same CDR3. The chain carries TRBV12-3 or TRBV12-4 and TRBJ2-1; weak D call: TRBD2 (6 bases). The CDR3 length is 13 residues. Between the trimmed V and J ends, which lost 5 bases and 4 bases, there was a span of 9 bases. The CDR3 spells CASSLSGYNEQFF. CDR3 nucleotide sequence: TGTGCCAGCAGTCTTAGCGGATACAATGAGCAGTTCTTC.

J is TRBJ2-4 and V is TRBV7-2, with D tentatively TRBD2 (5 bases). This CDR3 comprises 14 residues. Germline V lookup: CDR1 SGHTA, CDR2 FQGNSA. V was clipped by 2 bases and J by 10 bases, with 15 bases between them. Written as DNA, the CDR3 is TGTGCCAGCAGCTTACCGGGAAGATCCCTGATTCAGTACTTC. Translation: CASSLPGRSLIQYF. Filled out from reference TRBV7-2 and TRBJ2-4, the complete variable domain reads GAGVSQSPSNKVTEKGKDVELRCDPISGHTALYWYRQSLGQGLEFLIYFQGNSAPDKSGLPSDRFSAERTGGSVSTLTIQRTQQEDSAVYLCASSLPGRSLIQYFGAGTRLSVL.